This T cell receptor beta chain was obtained from a study of cytomegalovirus exposure and HLA in healthy donors. Study results and limitations: As was reported, the classifier diagnosed cytomegalovirus status with high specificity and sensitivity.

A word on this clone: What it binds is unknown.

The CDR3 is 16 amino acids. J gave up 2 bases and V 0 bases, and 7 bases lay outside the gene matches. Per the germline V gene, CDR1 is SGHRS and CDR2 is YFSETQ. Assay used: immunoSEQ multiplex PCR; TCRdb lists only in-frame clones, some missing. The repertoire includes 250,000 to 300,000 clones, almost 90% of them detected once, and under 0.45% sits in the top ten. The TCR was taken from a woman younger than 30 in good health and CMV-seronegative. Sequenced input: PBMCs. V is TRBV5-1 and J is TRBJ1-2; 7 bases are a match to TRBD1. CDR3 residues: CASSLDVGQPNYGYTF. The CDR3 DNA sequence: TGCGCCAGCAGCTTGGACGTGGGACAGCCCAACTATGGCTACACCTTC.